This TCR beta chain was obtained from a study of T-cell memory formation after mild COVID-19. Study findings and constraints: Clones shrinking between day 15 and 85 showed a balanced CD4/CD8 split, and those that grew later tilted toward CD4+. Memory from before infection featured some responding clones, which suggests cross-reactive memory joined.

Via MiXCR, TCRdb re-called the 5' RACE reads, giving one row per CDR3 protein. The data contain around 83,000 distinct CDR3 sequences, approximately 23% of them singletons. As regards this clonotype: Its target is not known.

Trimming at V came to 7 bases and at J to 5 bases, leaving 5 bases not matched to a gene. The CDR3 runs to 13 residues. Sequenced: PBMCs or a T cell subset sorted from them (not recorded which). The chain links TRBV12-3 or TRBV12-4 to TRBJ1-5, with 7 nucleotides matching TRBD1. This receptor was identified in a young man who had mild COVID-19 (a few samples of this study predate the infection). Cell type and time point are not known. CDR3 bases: TGTGCCAGCACTCGGACAGGCGATCAGCCCCAGCATTTT. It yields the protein CASTRTGDQPQHF.